What follows are 11 T cell receptor beta chains derived from one specimen sequenced in a study of glioma-infiltrating T cells. Amplification of TCR alpha and beta CDR3 regions from RNA used iRepertoire nested multiplex PCR. TCRdb used MiXCR to reprocess the multiplex PCR reads, holding one entry per CDR3 protein. The sample shows 100,000 to 150,000 distinct CDR3 sequences, under 25% of them seen only once. Sequences were obtained from glioma tissue, nonneoplastic brain tissue, or PBMCs (not recorded which). The receptors stem from a human donor with low-grade glioma or glioblastoma, undergoing nonglioma brain surgery, or in good health (not recorded which).

This clonotype was detected ten times or more. The rearrangement uses TRBV27 and TRBJ2-3; D is ambiguous. The germline V gene has CDR1 MNHEY and CDR2 SMNVEV (reference sequence). The CDR3 has 19 residues. Deletions cut 6 bases from V and 1 base from J, with 26 bases between. For the CDR3, the DNA is TGTGCCAGCAGACCAAATAGCCGTGCATACGATGGTGGCACAGATACGCAGTATTTT. As protein: CASRPNSRAYDGGTDTQYF.

The rearrangement joins TRBV6-1 to TRBJ1-5; 10 nucleotides match TRBD1. The CDR3 runs to 16 residues. Germline-derived CDR1 and CDR2 are MNHNS and SASEGT. With 9 bases clipped from V and 7 bases from J, the junction kept 15 bases outside the gene matches. In nucleotides, the CDR3 is TGTGCCAGTAGTAGCCCGGGACAGGGGAGTAGACAGCCCCAGCATTTT. Encoded protein: CASSSPGQGSRQPQHF.

Ten or more counts support this clonotype. V usage is TRBV27 and J usage is TRBJ2-1, with TRBD2 identical over 7 bases. CDR1 and CDR2 (germline): MNHEY, SMNVEV (reference sequence). J gave up 8 bases and V 3 bases, and 7 bases lay outside the gene matches. This CDR3 has 14 residues. Written as DNA, the CDR3 is TGTGCCAGCAGTTTTATCGGGGGGAGGGATGAGCAGTTCTTC. This codes for CASSFIGGRDEQFF.

This clonotype turned up a few times. The CDR3 loop reads CASSLGTGSYEQYV. CDR3 nucleotide sequence: TGTGCCAGCAGCTTAGGGACGGGTTCCTACGAGCAGTACGTC. The V gene is TRBV7-9, the J gene TRBJ2-7; D call uncertain. The CDR3 runs to 14 residues. V lost 1 base and J 1 base, leaving 8 bases between the germline ends. Per germline, CDR1 SEHNR and CDR2 FQNEAQ (reference sequence).

The table lists this clonotype with many counts. The chain is built from TRBV6-1 and TRBJ2-5; the D is unclear. The CDR3 extends over 19 amino acids. CDR1 and CDR2 from the germline V gene are MNHNS and SASEGT. Trimming pared 2 bases from V and 1 base from J, leaving 23 bases between. This CDR3 reads CASSETPPWVGIPQETQYF. The CDR3 DNA reads as TGTGCCAGCAGTGAAACCCCCCCGTGGGTCGGAATTCCCCAAGAGACCCAGTACTTC.

Ten or more counts support this clonotype. This chain connects TRBV20-1 to TRBJ1-2; 8 positions agree with TRBD1. CDR1 and CDR2 (germline): DFQATT, SNEGSKA (reference sequence). The CDR3 has 13 amino acids. Unmatched junction bases numbered 5, after V lost 1 base and J lost 7 bases. The CDR3 nucleotides are TGCAGTGCTAGAGGACAGGGGCAGCTTGGCTACACCTTC. It is translated as CSARGQGQLGYTF.

In this sample, this clonotype turned up many times. V usage is TRBV7-2 and J usage is TRBJ1-6, with 9 bases aligning to TRBD1. Germline V gene sequence: CDR1 SGHTA, CDR2 FQGNSA. The CDR3 contains 15 residues. Trimming took 5 bases from V and 9 from J; bases not matched to a gene: 8. CDR3 nucleotide sequence: TGTGCCAGCAGCCTTGAAGGGACAGGGCCTTCACCCCTCCACTTT. Protein sequence: CASSLEGTGPSPLHF.

The chain joins TRBV5-6 to TRBJ2-5; a weak D match, TRBD1 (6 bases). This CDR3 has 14 residues. Germline V CDR1 and CDR2: SGHDT, YYEEEE. V gave up 6 bases and J gave up 1 base, with 13 bases separating them. In DNA form, the CDR3 reads TGTGCCAGCAAGCCAACAGGGTCCCAAGAGACCCAGTACTTC. It encodes CASKPTGSQETQYF.

The V call is TRBV20-1, the J call TRBJ2-3; 9 bases map to TRBD2. Germline loops: CDR1 DFQATT, CDR2 SNEGSKA (reference sequence). Trimming removed 5 bases from V and 2 bases from J; junction bases left unmatched: 11. The CDR3 runs to 16 residues. The CDR3 spells CSAGRWASGATDTQYF. CDR3 sequence (DNA): TGCAGTGCTGGGCGGTGGGCTAGCGGGGCCACAGATACGCAGTATTTT.

This clonotype was counted a few times. The chain links TRBV12-3 or TRBV12-4 to TRBJ2-1; the D gene is possibly TRBD1 (6 bases). CDR3 size: 16 residues. The V end was cut by 5 bases, the J end by 3 bases, with 17 bases between. The DNA for the CDR3 is TGTGCCAGCAGTACCCTATATGGGGGCGGCTACAATGAGCAGTTCTTC. Its protein is CASSTLYGGGYNEQFF.

This clonotype was observed at least ten times. The chain joins TRBV15 to TRBJ2-5; 7 positions agree with TRBD1. The CDR3 spans 16 residues. V trimming: 3 bases; J trimming: 0 bases; junction bases outside the gene matches: 7. CDR1 and CDR2 from the germline V gene are LNHNV and YYDKDF (reference sequence). CDR3 nucleotides: TGTGCCACCAGCAGGGACGACAGGGTGGACCAAGAGACCCAGTACTTC. Encoded protein: CATSRDDRVDQETQYF. The full variable domain, in which reference TRBV15 and TRBJ2-5 provide the parts outside the CDR3, is DAMVIQNPRYQVTQFGKPVTLSCSQTLNHNVMYWYQQKSSQAPKLLFHYYDKDFNNEADTPDNFQSRRPNTSFCFLDIRSPGLGDTAMYLCATSRDDRVDQETQYFGPGTRLLVL.